The present entry profiles one TCR beta chain with its context. Its specificity is not known. Germline-derived CDR1 and CDR2 are SNHLY and FYNNEI. The ends were cut back, 1 base at V and 4 bases at J, with 2 bases in the middle. The CDR3 extends over 12 amino acids. The data were taken from a study of T cell responses to AZD1222 COVID-19 vaccine. Background on the study: Analyses pooled second doses at about 4 or about 12 weeks.

The repertoire was sequenced with immunoSEQ multiplex PCR; TCRdb's copy has only in-frame clones and lacks some. Altogether around 180,000 clones are present, roughly 90% being singletons, with the ten largest covering around 2.6%. Study-wide points: Spike-spanning, vaccine-associated CD4 TCRs were dominant at 160-218 and 743-854. Baseline seropositives among AZD1222 recipients totaled only five to seven. Researchers took repertoire samples only after the peak T cell response had come.

The sequenced sample was peripheral blood, obtained on day 0 of AZD1222 vaccination. V usage is TRBV2 and J usage is TRBJ1-3, with no clear D. The TCR was taken from an adult in good health. DNA of the CDR3: TGTGCCAGCAGTGAAGGGGGAAACACCATATATTTT. Its protein product is CASSEGGNTIYF.